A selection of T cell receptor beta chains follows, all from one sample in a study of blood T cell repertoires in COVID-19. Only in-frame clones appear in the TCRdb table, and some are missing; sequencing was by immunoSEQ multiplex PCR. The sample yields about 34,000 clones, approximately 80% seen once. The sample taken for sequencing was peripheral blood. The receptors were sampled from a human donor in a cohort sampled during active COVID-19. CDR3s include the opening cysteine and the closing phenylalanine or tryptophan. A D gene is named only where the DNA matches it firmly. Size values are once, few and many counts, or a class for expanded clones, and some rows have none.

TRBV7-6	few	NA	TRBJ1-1	CASSSEIGGVEAFF	TGTGCCAGCAGCTCCGAGATCGGGGGGGTTGAAGCTTTCTTT
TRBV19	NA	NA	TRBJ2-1	CASSNSGSSYNEQFF	TGTGCCAGCAGCAACAGCGGAAGCTCCTACAATGAGCAGTTCTTC
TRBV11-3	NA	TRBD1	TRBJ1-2	CASSLAEGNGTGGRDYTF	TGTGCCAGCAGCTTAGCTGAAGGTAACGGGACAGGGGGCAGAGACTACACCTTC
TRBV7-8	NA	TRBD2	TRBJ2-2	CASSLVLAGGTGELFF	TGTGCCAGCAGCTTAGTACTAGCGGGAGGGACCGGGGAGCTGTTTTTT
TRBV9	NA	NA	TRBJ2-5	CASSVGPRVETQYF	TGTGCCAGCAGCGTAGGGCCCCGGGTCGAGACCCAGTACTTC
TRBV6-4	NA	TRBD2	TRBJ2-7	CASSVLLAVSYEQYF	TGTGCCAGCAGTGTCTTACTAGCGGTCTCCTACGAGCAGTACTTC
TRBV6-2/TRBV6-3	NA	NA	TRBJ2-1	CASSYPEIPQFF	TGTGCCAGCAGTTATCCCGAGATCCCTCAGTTCTTC
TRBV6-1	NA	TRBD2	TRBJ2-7	CASSEAVIAGVYEQYF	TGTGCCAGCAGTGAAGCGGTGATAGCGGGGGTCTACGAGCAGTACTTC
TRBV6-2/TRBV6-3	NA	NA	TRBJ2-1	CASSPYPGSLNEQFF	TGTGCCAGCAGTCCATACCCCGGTAGCCTCAATGAGCAGTTCTTC
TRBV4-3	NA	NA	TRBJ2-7	CASSQEPFASYEQYF	TGCGCCAGCAGCCAAGAGCCCTTCGCGTCCTACGAGCAGTACTTC
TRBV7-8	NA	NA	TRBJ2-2	CASSSGWGANTGELFF	TGTGCCAGCAGCTCGGGGTGGGGAGCGAACACCGGGGAGCTGTTTTTT
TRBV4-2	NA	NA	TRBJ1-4	CASSQDSGLGEKLFF	TGTGCCAGCAGCCAAGATTCTGGTCTCGGTGAAAAACTGTTTTTT
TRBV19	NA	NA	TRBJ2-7	CASSMAGLEQYF	TGTGCCAGTAGTATGGCGGGTCTCGAGCAGTACTTC
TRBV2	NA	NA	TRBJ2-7	CASSEWGGGGDYEQYF	TGTGCCAGCAGTGAATGGGGAGGAGGGGGCGACTACGAGCAGTACTTC
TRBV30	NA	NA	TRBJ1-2	CAWSTHAAGGYTF	TGTGCCTGGAGTACCCACGCGGCGGGCGGCTACACCTTC
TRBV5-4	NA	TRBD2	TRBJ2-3	CASSTRTSGGSDTQYF	TGTGCCAGCAGCACTCGGACTAGCGGAGGATCAGATACGCAGTATTTT
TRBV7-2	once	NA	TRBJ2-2	CASSLVVSGTGELFF	TGTGCCAGCAGCTTAGTCGTTAGCGGCACCGGGGAGCTGTTTTTT
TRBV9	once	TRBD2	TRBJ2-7	CASSVGLAGSSYEQYF	TGTGCCAGCAGCGTAGGACTAGCGGGCAGCTCCTACGAGCAGTACTTC
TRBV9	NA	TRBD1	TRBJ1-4	CASSTPGTGLPTNEKLFF	TGTGCCAGCAGCACACCCGGGACAGGACTCCCAACTAATGAAAAACTGTTTTTT
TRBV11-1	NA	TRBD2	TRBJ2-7	CASSLAGTSGTSSYEQYF	TGTGCCAGCAGCTTAGCCGGGACTAGCGGGACGAGCTCCTACGAGCAGTACTTC